Presented here are 3 T cell receptor beta chains from one specimen sequenced in a study of T cell responses to AZD1222 COVID-19 vaccine. Profiled with immunoSEQ multiplex PCR; TCRdb holds only in-frame clones, not every one. The sample lists some 130,000 clones, 85% to 90% seen once, with 1.5% to 2% in the top ten. The sample consisted of peripheral blood, taken on day 0 of AZD1222 vaccination. The source is an adult in good health.

V is TRBV19 and J is TRBJ2-1; no clear D gene. CDR1 is LNHDA, CDR2 SQIVND, per germline (reference sequence). CDR3 size: 13 residues. Trimming cost V 6 bases and J 3 bases, with 9 bases left between them. The CDR3 loop reads CASRDTDYNEQFF. The CDR3 DNA reads as TGTGCCAGTAGAGACACAGACTACAATGAGCAGTTCTTC.

J is TRBJ1-1 and V is TRBV19; 7 bases align to TRBD1. This CDR3 has 15 residues. V shed 5 bases and J 0 bases; nucleotides not matched to a gene: 6. The germline V gene encodes CDR1 LNHDA and CDR2 SQIVND (reference sequence). CDR3 in DNA: TGTGCCAGTAGTCAGCGACAGGGACTGAACACTGAAGCTTTCTTT. Protein sequence: CASSQRQGLNTEAFF.

The chain has TRBV6-2 or TRBV6-3 and TRBJ2-3; possibly TRBD1 or TRBD2 for D (5 bases each). Germline values: CDR1 MNHEY, CDR2 SVGEGT. The V gene lost 5 bases and the J gene lost 2 bases, with 8 bases spanning the gap. The length of the CDR3 is 13 residues. In nucleotides, the CDR3 is TGTGCCAGCAGTCGGGACGCCACAGATACGCAGTATTTT. It yields the protein CASSRDATDTQYF.